Presented here are 25 T cell receptor beta chains from one specimen sequenced in a study of blood T cell repertoires in COVID-19 (TCRdb year 2020). Libraries were built with the immunoSEQ multiplex PCR assay. The source is immuneACCESS, and TCRdb retained only in-frame sequences with V and J called. Part of the clones is not carried over; for the studies checked, unresolved V genes explain less than half of this, and the remainder is unexplained. The sample table contains about 220,000 clones; only one count was recorded for over 65% of them. The ten largest clones represent about 3.4% of the sample. The specimen sequenced was PBMCs or T cells enriched from blood (not recorded which). The source of these receptors is a woman aged 55-70 years who had recovered from COVID-19.

The chain uses TRBV7-9 and TRBJ2-5; 9 bases line up with TRBD1. V lost 5 bases to trimming and J lost 1 base; unmatched junction nucleotides: 5. This CDR3 spans 15 amino acids. CDR1 is SEHNR and CDR2 is FQNEAQ in the germline V gene (reference sequence). CDR3 in DNA: TGTGCCAGCAGCATGGGACAGGGATTCCAAGAGACCCAGTACTTC. Translating it yields CASSMGQGFQETQYF.

The chain couples TRBV29-1 to TRBJ2-7; TRBD1 might be the D (6 bases). V lost 0 bases, J lost 5 bases, and 11 bases lay in between. The CDR3 runs 13 residues. Germline lookup yields CDR1 SQVTM and CDR2 ANQGSEA. Here the CDR3 DNA reads TGCAGCGTTGAAGATCAAAGGGGGAACGAGCAGTACTTC. Amino acids: CSVEDQRGNEQYF.

The chain uses TRBV29-1 and TRBJ1-2, with a weak D call TRBD1 (6 bases). Germline lookup yields CDR1 SQVTM and CDR2 ANQGSEA. The CDR3 is made up of 13 amino acids. Trimming stripped 0 bases from V and 8 bases from J, with 13 bases between. The CDR3 bases are TGCAGCGTTGAAGAGATCAGGGGAAAGGGCTACACCTTC. This sequence encodes CSVEEIRGKGYTF.

The J gene is TRBJ2-1, the V gene TRBV27; 10 bases map to TRBD2. The CDR3 totals 15 residues. Germline-derived CDR1 and CDR2 are MNHEY and SMNVEV (reference sequence). The J segment lost 5 bases and the V segment lost 5 bases, leaving 6 bases of the junction unmatched. CDR3 region: CASSPSSGGHNEQFF. Here the CDR3 DNA reads TGTGCCAGCAGTCCCTCTAGCGGGGGCCACAATGAGCAGTTCTTC.

The chain carries TRBV6-5 and TRBJ1-5, with 11 nucleotides matching TRBD1. J lost 7 bases, V lost 9 bases, and 5 bases had no gene match. The CDR3 loop spans 13 amino acids. Per the germline V gene, CDR1 is MNHEY and CDR2 is SVGAGI. The chain's CDR3 is CASKDRGQQPQHF. DNA of the CDR3: TGTGCCAGTAAGGACAGGGGGCAACAGCCCCAGCATTTT.

The chain is built from TRBV7-9 and TRBJ1-6; D is ambiguous. Germline CDR1 SEHNR, CDR2 FQNEAQ (reference sequence). The length of the CDR3 is 14 residues. Trimming removed 1 base at V and 10 bases at J, with 11 bases between. This CDR3 reads CASSLDRVRSPLHF. CDR3 nucleotides: TGTGCCAGCAGCTTAGATCGGGTCAGATCACCCCTCCACTTT.

The chain recombines TRBV29-1 with TRBJ2-1; perhaps TRBD2 as D (5 bases). The CDR3 is 13 amino acids. Germline-derived CDR1 and CDR2 are SQVTM and ANQGSEA. Trimming removed 6 bases from V and 0 bases from J, with 9 bases in between. CDR3 DNA: TGCAGCGTCCCTCGGGGCTCCTACAATGAGCAGTTCTTC. Translated, it gives CSVPRGSYNEQFF.

The V and J genes are TRBV7-9 and TRBJ2-7; D might be TRBD2 (5 bases). Germline assignment: CDR1 SEHNR and CDR2 FQNEAQ (reference sequence). The CDR3 sequence is 15 residues long. V dropped 1 base and J dropped 3 bases, with 13 bases sitting between them. In DNA, the CDR3 is TGTGCCAGCAGCTTAGAGGGAGAGCGGATCTACGAGCAGTACTTC. Amino acids: CASSLEGERIYEQYF. The variable domain in full, completed from reference TRBV7-9 and TRBJ2-7, reads DTGVSQNPRHKITKRGQNVTFRCDPISEHNRLYWYRQTLGQGPEFLTYFQNEAQLEKSRLLSDRFSAERPKGSFSTLEIQRTEQGDSAMYLCASSLEGERIYEQYFGPGTRLTVT.

The chain carries TRBV29-1 and TRBJ1-1; 7 nucleotides agree with TRBD1. This CDR3 spans 14 amino acids. From germline, CDR1 is SQVTM and CDR2 ANQGSEA. V lost 0 bases, J lost 9 bases, and 10 bases stayed unmatched. The CDR3 loop is CSVEDQGDRVKAFF. The CDR3 DNA is TGCAGCGTTGAAGATCAGGGTGACAGGGTAAAAGCTTTCTTT.

V and J are TRBV12-3 or TRBV12-4 and TRBJ1-2; D possibly corresponds to TRBD1 (6 bases). The CDR3 is made up of 13 amino acids. Trimming took off 5 bases at V and 3 bases at J, with 10 bases between the two ends. CDR3 sequence (DNA): TGTGCCAGCAGTCCACAGGGATACTATGGCTACACCTTC. Residues: CASSPQGYYGYTF.

V and J are TRBV7-9 and TRBJ2-1, with TRBD2 matching over 7 bases. The J segment lost 5 bases and the V segment lost 2 bases, leaving 3 bases of the junction unmatched. Germline CDR1 and CDR2: SEHNR and FQNEAQ (reference sequence). CDR3 length: 14 residues. CDR3 nucleotide sequence: TGTGCCAGCAGCTTACCTAGCGGCCACAATGAGCAGTTCTTC. This codes for CASSLPSGHNEQFF.

The V and J genes are TRBV19 and TRBJ1-4; D is undetermined. CDR1 is LNHDA, CDR2 SQIVND, per germline (reference sequence). Trimming took off 3 bases at V and 4 bases at J, with 9 bases between the two ends. The CDR3 spans 14 residues. CDR3 region: CASSIGGGNEKLFF. CDR3 bases: TGTGCCAGTAGTATCGGAGGCGGTAATGAAAAACTGTTTTTT.

The V gene is TRBV27, the J gene TRBJ2-2, with 9 positions matching TRBD1. The CDR3 runs to 16 residues. The ends lost 6 bases at V and 7 bases at J; junction bases unmatched: 12. Looked up from germline, CDR1 is MNHEY and CDR2 is SMNVEV (reference sequence). CDR3 sequence (DNA): TGTGCCAGCAGAAGCCAGTCGACAGGGGGTGGCGGGGAGCTGTTTTTT. Encoded protein: CASRSQSTGGGGELFF.

This clone appeared a single time. This chain joins TRBV2 and TRBJ2-3; D is unresolved. Trimming shortened V by 9 bases and J by 6 bases, and 10 bases separated the two germline ends. The germline V gene encodes CDR1 SNHLY and CDR2 FYNNEI. This CDR3 is 11 amino acids long. CDR3 in DNA: TGTGCCAGTCATATAGTGGATACGCAGTATTTT. As protein: CASHIVDTQYF.

J is TRBJ2-3 and V is TRBV7-9; a weak D match, TRBD1 (5 bases). CDR1 is SEHNR, CDR2 FQNEAQ, per germline (reference sequence). Between the trimmed V and J ends, which lost 0 bases and 1 base, there was a span of 5 bases. There are 14 residues in the CDR3. CDR3 residues: CASSLAQGTDTQYF. In nucleotides, the CDR3 is TGTGCCAGCAGCTTAGCACAGGGCACAGATACGCAGTATTTT.

The chain carries TRBV6-5 and TRBJ1-4, with unresolved D. CDR1 MNHEY and CDR2 SVGAGI come from the germline V gene. CDR3 size: 14 residues. V dropped 2 bases and J dropped 0 bases, with 4 bases sitting between them. The CDR3 loop reads CASSYGATNEKLFF. The CDR3 nucleotides read TGTGCCAGCAGTTACGGAGCAACTAATGAAAAACTGTTTTTT.

This clone has only one observation. The chain has TRBV2 and TRBJ1-1; a weak D match, TRBD1 (5 bases). CDR3 length: 13 amino acids. Germline values: CDR1 SNHLY, CDR2 FYNNEI. The ends were cut back, 7 bases at V and 1 base at J, with 10 bases in the middle. The CDR3 sequence: CASNLDKNTEAFF. DNA for the CDR3: TGTGCCAGCAACCTGGACAAGAACACTGAAGCTTTCTTT.

J is TRBJ2-3 and V is TRBV10-3; maybe TRBD1 (8 bases). The CDR3 is made up of 14 amino acids. The germline gives CDR1 ENHRY, CDR2 SYGVKD. Trimming took 6 bases from V and 3 from J, leaving 13 bases between them. The CDR3 region has the DNA TGTGCCATCAGCGGACAGGGAGGGACAGATACGCAGTATTTT. As protein: CAISGQGGTDTQYF.

This chain joins TRBV28 and TRBJ1-4; TRBD1 aligns across 7 bases. After removal of 5 bases from V and 4 bases from J, the junction contained 7 bases not matched to a gene. Germline V lookup: CDR1 MDHEN, CDR2 SYDVKM. This CDR3 is built from 15 residues. The CDR3, as DNA: TGTGCCAGCAGTCGGACGACAGGGCGTAATGAAAAACTGTTTTTT. This codes for CASSRTTGRNEKLFF. The full variable domain, with the rest looked up from reference TRBV28 and TRBJ1-4, is DVKVTQSSRYLVKRTGEKVFLECVQDMDHENMFWYRQDPGLGLRLIYFSYDVKMKEKGDIPEGYSVSREKKERFSLILESASTNQTSMYLCASSRTTGRNEKLFFGSGTQLSVL.

V and J are TRBV29-1 and TRBJ2-3; D ambiguous. Germline V CDR1 and CDR2: SQVTM, ANQGSEA. This CDR3 is built from 14 residues. V was trimmed by 6 bases and J by 0 bases, leaving 13 bases between them. The CDR3: CSVLKAVSTDTQYF. DNA for the CDR3: TGCAGCGTCCTAAAGGCGGTTAGCACAGATACGCAGTATTTT.

The chain uses TRBV13 and TRBJ2-3; 7 nucleotides agree with TRBD1. Germline V CDR1 and CDR2: PRHDT, FYEKMQ (reference sequence). J lost 2 bases, V lost 3 bases, and 5 bases had no gene match. CDR3 length equals 15 residues. The DNA of the CDR3 is TGTGCCAGCAGCTTCCCGGGACAGAACACAGATACGCAGTATTTT. Encoded protein: CASSFPGQNTDTQYF.

This sequence joins TRBV5-5 and TRBJ1-2; weak D call: TRBD1 (5 bases). The CDR3 length is 15 residues. The germline V and J ends were trimmed by 0 bases and 5 bases, with 14 bases remaining between them. Germline values: CDR1 SGHKS, CDR2 YYEKEE (reference sequence). The CDR3 DNA is TGTGCCAGCAGCTTGGCGGATGCGGGGCGGTATGGCTACACCTTC. Translating gives CASSLADAGRYGYTF.

The CDR3 sequence is CASSLGVPGISGYTF. DNA of the CDR3: TGTGCCAGCAGCTTAGGTGTACCGGGTATCAGTGGCTACACCTTC. V gene TRBV11-2 combines with J gene TRBJ1-2, with unresolved D. CDR1 and CDR2 (germline): SGHAT, FQNNGV. The V and J ends lost 1 base and 7 bases respectively, with 16 bases between them. This CDR3 spans 15 amino acids.

This clone was picked up a small number of times. The genes are TRBV9 and TRBJ1-6; tentative D call: TRBD1 (6 bases). Germline V gives CDR1 SGDLS, CDR2 YYNGEE. V dropped 3 bases and J dropped 14 bases, with 15 bases sitting between them. This CDR3 region has 13 residues. The CDR3 DNA reads as TGTGCCAGCAGCGGCCCTGGGGACATCGCCCTCCACTTT. Encoded protein: CASSGPGDIALHF.

V and J are TRBV24-1 and TRBJ1-2; D unclear. This CDR3 spans 8 amino acids. Germline CDR1 is KGHDR and CDR2 is SFDVKD. CDR3 in amino acids: CGPKLNTF. DNA for the CDR3: TGTGGTCCGAAGCTGAACACCTTC.